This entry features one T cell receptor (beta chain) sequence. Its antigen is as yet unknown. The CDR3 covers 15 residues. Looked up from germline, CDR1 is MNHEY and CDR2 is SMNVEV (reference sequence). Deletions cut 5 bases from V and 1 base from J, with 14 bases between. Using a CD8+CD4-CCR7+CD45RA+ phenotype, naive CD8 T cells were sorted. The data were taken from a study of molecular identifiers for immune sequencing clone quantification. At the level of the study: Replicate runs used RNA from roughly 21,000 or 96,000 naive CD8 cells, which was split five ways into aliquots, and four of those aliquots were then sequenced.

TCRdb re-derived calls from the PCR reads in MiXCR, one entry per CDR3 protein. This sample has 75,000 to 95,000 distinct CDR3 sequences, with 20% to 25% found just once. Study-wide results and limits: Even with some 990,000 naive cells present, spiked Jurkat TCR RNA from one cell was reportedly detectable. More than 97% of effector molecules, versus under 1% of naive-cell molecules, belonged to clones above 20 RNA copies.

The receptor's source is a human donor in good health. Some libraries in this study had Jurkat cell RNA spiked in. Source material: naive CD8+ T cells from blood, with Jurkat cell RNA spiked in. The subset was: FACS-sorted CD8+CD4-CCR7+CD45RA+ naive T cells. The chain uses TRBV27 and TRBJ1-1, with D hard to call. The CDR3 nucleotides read TGTGCCAGCAGTATTTCTAGGACCGCGAACACTGAAGCTTTCTTT. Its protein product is CASSISRTANTEAFF.